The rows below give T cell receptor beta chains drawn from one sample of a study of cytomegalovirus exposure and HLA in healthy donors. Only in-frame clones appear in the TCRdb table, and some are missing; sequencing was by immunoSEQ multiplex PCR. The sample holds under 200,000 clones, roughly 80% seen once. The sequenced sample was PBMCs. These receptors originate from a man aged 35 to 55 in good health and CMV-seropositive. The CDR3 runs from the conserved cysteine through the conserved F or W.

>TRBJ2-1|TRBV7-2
CASSLLSSYNEQFF
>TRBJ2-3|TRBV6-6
CASRHKTDTQYF
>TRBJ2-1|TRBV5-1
CASSREQISGSWVYNEQFF
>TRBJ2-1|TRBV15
CATSREGGRALNEQFF
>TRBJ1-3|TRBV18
CASSPQGDSGNTIYF
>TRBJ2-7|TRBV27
CASKGGGGDEQYF
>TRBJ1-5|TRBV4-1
CASSLWTPLEYSNQPQHF
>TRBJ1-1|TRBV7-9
CASSPRDGSEAFF
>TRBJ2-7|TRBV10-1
CASSWDRGYEQYF
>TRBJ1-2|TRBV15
CATSRDLVYSYGYTF
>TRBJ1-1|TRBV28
CASSFQGAEAFF
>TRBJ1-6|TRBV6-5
CASSYQGDRNSPLHF
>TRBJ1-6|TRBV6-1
CASSEVPGRAGAYNSPLHF
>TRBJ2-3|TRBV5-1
CASSPGVAGGDTQYF
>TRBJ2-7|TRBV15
CATSRATGYEQYF
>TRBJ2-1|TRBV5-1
CASRQTSGIYNEQFF
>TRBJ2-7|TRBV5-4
CASSSPTGHAYEQYF
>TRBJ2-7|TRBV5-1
CASSLERGDSYEQYF
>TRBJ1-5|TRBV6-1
CASSEFIGSINQPQHF
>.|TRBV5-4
CASSLRGTGGPVEQYF
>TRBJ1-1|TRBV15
CATTSRGLNTEAFF
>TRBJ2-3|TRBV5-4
CASSPSLAGGLDTQYF
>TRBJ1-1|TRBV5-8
CASSLNRGLEAFF
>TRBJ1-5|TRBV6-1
CASRDIQGISQPQHF
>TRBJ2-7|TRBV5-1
CASSPLWDSSYEQYF
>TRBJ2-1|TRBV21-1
CASSPTKEEGRAYNEQFF
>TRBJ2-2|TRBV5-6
CASSPGRGATGELFF
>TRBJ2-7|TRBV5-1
CASRGTKPGGSEQYF
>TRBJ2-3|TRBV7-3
CASSLGVLGSSTDTQYF
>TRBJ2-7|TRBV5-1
CASSEPTGDHEQYF
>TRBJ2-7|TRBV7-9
CASSSAWTGIHEQYF
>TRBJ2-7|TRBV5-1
CASSPSDRAYEQYF
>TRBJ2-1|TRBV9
CASREGTSAYNEQFF
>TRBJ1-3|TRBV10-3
CAISDRVGTIYF
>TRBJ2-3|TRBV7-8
CASRASGSYLEQYF
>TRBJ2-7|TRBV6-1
CASSEAGQGNYEQYF
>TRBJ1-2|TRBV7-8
CASSLVRDSFYGYTF
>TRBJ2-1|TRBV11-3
CASSLTSHYNEQFF